Listed below are T cell receptor beta chains from one sample, sequenced in a study of early T cells in non-severe SARS-CoV-2 infection. In TCRdb, the 5' RACE reads were re-called with MiXCR into one record per CDR3 protein. The data hold about 41,000 distinct CDR3 sequences, with roughly 11% observed a single time. The sample comprised whole blood. The receptor set was obtained from an adult who was a healthcare worker with PCR-confirmed SARS-CoV-2 infection or an uninfected control (not recorded which). Both conserved end residues are part of each CDR3.

CDR3: CASSRFDGQETQYF
V: TRBV5-1

CDR3: CASSPFNYGYTF
V: TRBV9

CDR3: CASSPNLIVEDRAFF
V: TRBV28

CDR3: CASSSHYQLAGADTQYF
V: TRBV6-1

CDR3: CASTRGTSDFNEQFF
V: TRBV12-3/TRBV12-4

CDR3: CASSRGGDFDEQFF
V: TRBV5-1

CDR3: CSVGQFQETQYF
V: TRBV29-1

CDR3: CASSLGTGYNSPLHF
V: TRBV7-2

CDR3: CASTPGQEDSPLHF
V: TRBV12-3/TRBV12-4

CDR3: CASSLDSREYGYTF
V: TRBV5-4

CDR3: CASSLVGGDLADTQYF
V: TRBV7-9

CDR3: CASSQQWDTGELFF
V: TRBV9

CDR3: CASSLGGGPQHF
V: TRBV11-2

CDR3: CASSFSGTRPTDTQYF
V: TRBV7-9

CDR3: CAWRGVWSTEAFF
V: TRBV30

CDR3: CATSRNMDRGNEKLFF
V: TRBV15

CDR3: CASSLEGQGGYEQYF
V: TRBV5-1

CDR3: CASRERTNTGELFF
V: TRBV12-3/TRBV12-4

CDR3: CASSTLQGIGANVLTF
V: TRBV19

CDR3: CASSLASGGPVMTGELFF
V: TRBV5-1

CDR3: CSVSQGGGYTF
V: TRBV29-1

CDR3: CASSLLASDTQYF
V: TRBV7-3

CDR3: CASSLASETDTQYF
V: TRBV5-1

CDR3: CSASWGRGSYNEQFF
V: TRBV20-1

CDR3: CASSQGGGRDSPEAFF
V: TRBV4-3

CDR3: CASSATGLDTQYF
V: TRBV9

CDR3: CSARIQGAGTEAFF
V: TRBV20-1

CDR3: CASSQDAGNTGELFF
V: TRBV4-3

CDR3: CASSFLPGQGNSPLHF
V: TRBV9

CDR3: CASSVVGGLNSPLHF
V: TRBV9

CDR3: CASSSSGGSERETQYF
V: TRBV12-3/TRBV12-4

CDR3: CASSFAKNSPLHF
V: TRBV7-2

CDR3: CASSPTTGNNQPQHF
V: TRBV18

CDR3: CASSLWLAGGPDTQYF
V: TRBV27

CDR3: CAIRGTGGLSGANVLTF
V: TRBV10-3

CDR3: CASRSTGEIEAFF
V: TRBV6-5

CDR3: CASSTGERQPQHF
V: TRBV12-3/TRBV12-4

CDR3: CASSLAGELHYGYTF
V: TRBV4-3

CDR3: CASSLKGSGGPNTGELFF
V: TRBV7-3

CDR3: CASSKRDRVNTGELFF
V: TRBV14

CDR3: CASSPRDTEKLFF
V: TRBV7-9

CDR3: CATSDVPGLGSDEQFF
V: TRBV24-1

CDR3: CASGDRMGETQYF
V: TRBV12-3/TRBV12-4

CDR3: CASRAGLPETQYF
V: TRBV12-3/TRBV12-4

CDR3: CARSKRGPCTGELFF
V: TRBV5-3

CDR3: CASSPDKSSYEQYF
V: TRBV18

CDR3: CASRQGAQETQYF
V: TRBV12-3/TRBV12-4

CDR3: CSARVPGRMTEAFF
V: TRBV20-1

CDR3: CATEEVASSGANVLTF
V: TRBV6-2/TRBV6-3

CDR3: CASSYEGGRVQPQHF
V: TRBV6-2/TRBV6-3

CDR3: CASSPGQGSSYEQYF
V: TRBV18

CDR3: CASGPSSGVQETQYF
V: TRBV5-1

CDR3: CASSSEGQANEKLFF
V: TRBV5-1

CDR3: CSVDWGAQTDTQYF
V: TRBV29-1

CDR3: CASSIPGTGHTDTQYF
V: TRBV2

CDR3: CASSLRAGEQFF
V: TRBV7-6

CDR3: CASSYGTGFFTEAFF
V: TRBV6-5

CDR3: CASSYGSGGHQETQYF
V: TRBV6-6

CDR3: CASSRGQSSQTQYF
V: TRBV7-2